Listed here are 2 T cell receptor beta chains from one sample, sequenced in a study of blood T cell repertoires in COVID-19. Profiled with immunoSEQ multiplex PCR; TCRdb holds only in-frame clones, not every one. The sample contains some 150,000 clones, around 81% of which appear only once. Sequenced input: peripheral blood. The source is a human donor in a cohort sampled during active COVID-19.

J is TRBJ1-2 and V is TRBV9; 12 positions match TRBD1. CDR3 size: 17 residues. The V segment lost 0 bases and the J segment 4 bases; nucleotides outside the gene matches: 7. Germline values: CDR1 SGDLS, CDR2 YYNGEE. In DNA form, the CDR3 reads TGTGCCAGCAGCGTAGCCGTTCTGGGACAGGGGGCCTATGGCTACACCTTC. Residues: CASSVAVLGQGAYGYTF.

This chain uses TRBV5-1 with TRBJ2-7, with 7 bases matching TRBD2. Germline assignment: CDR1 SGHRS and CDR2 YFSETQ. The CDR3 contains 16 residues. The V and J ends lost 0 bases and 2 bases, in that order; junction bases with no gene match: 8. Written as DNA, the CDR3 is TGCGCCAGCAGCTTGGGGGCGGCGGGAGAACCCTACGAGCAGTACTTC. It yields the protein CASSLGAAGEPYEQYF.